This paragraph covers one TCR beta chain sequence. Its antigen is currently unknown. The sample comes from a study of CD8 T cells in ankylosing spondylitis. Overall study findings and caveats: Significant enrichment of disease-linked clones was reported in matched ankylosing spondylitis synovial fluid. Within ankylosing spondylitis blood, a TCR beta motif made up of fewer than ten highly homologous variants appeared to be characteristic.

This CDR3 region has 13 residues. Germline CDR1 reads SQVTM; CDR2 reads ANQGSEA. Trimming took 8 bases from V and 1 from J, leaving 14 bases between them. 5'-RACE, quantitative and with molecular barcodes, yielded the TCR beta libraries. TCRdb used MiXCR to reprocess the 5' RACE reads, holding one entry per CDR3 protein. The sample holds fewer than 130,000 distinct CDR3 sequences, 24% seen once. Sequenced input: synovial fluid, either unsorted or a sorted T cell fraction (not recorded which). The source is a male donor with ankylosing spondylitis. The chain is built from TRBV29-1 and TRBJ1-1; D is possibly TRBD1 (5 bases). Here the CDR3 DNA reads TGCAGCAGCGGGGTGGGGGGGAACACTGAAGCTTTCTTT. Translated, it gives CSSGVGGNTEAFF.